These 15 T cell receptor beta chains share one sample of origin, sequenced in a study of OX40 agonist ivuxolimab in advanced cancers. Assay: immunoSEQ multiplex PCR; the TCRdb copy retains only in-frame clones and omits some. The data show 26,000 or so clones, with 88% seen just once and about 20% held by the top ten. The material was CD4+ or CD8+ T cells sorted from blood, obtained in a trial of the OX40 agonist ivuxolimab. All receptors come from an adult with an advanced solid tumor such as melanoma, head and neck, liver or kidney cancer.

CDR3 bases: TGCGCCAGCAGCCAAGATGGGGGCAGGAGGAACATTCAGTACTTC. Translation: CASSQDGGRRNIQYF. V usage is TRBV4-1 and J usage is TRBJ2-4; tentatively, D is TRBD1 (6 bases). Trimming removed 0 bases from V and 7 bases from J, with 13 bases in between. The V gene's germline CDR1 is MGHRA and CDR2 YSYEKL. This CDR3 region has 15 residues.

V and J are TRBV23-1 and TRBJ2-5; TRBD1 or TRBD2 may be the D gene (6 bases each). TRBV23-1 has ORF status, its function being uncertain. The V and J ends lost 3 bases and 5 bases respectively, with 28 bases between them. The CDR3 totals 19 residues. The CDR3 protein is CASSHRVGLRGGLGETQYF. CDR3 nucleotide sequence: TGCGCCAGCAGTCACCGGGTTGGTTTGCGTGGGGGGCTAGGGGAGACCCAGTACTTC.

This chain joins TRBV29-1 and TRBJ2-7; 11 positions match TRBD2. The CDR3 runs to 17 residues. The V segment lost 6 bases and the J segment 6 bases; nucleotides outside the gene matches: 19. The germline V gene encodes CDR1 SQVTM and CDR2 ANQGSEA. The CDR3 is CSVTFGLAGPAAVEQYF. The DNA of the CDR3 is TGCAGCGTAACCTTCGGACTAGCGGGCCCCGCCGCGGTCGAGCAGTACTTC.

This clone has only a few counts. The chain has TRBV5-4 and TRBJ2-4; no reliable D call. V shed 0 bases and J shed 0 bases, with 4 bases lying between them. The CDR3 covers 14 residues. Germline CDR1 SGHNT, CDR2 YYREEE (reference sequence). CDR3 DNA sequence: TGTGCCAGCAGCTTGGGGACAGCCAAAAACATTCAGTACTTC. Protein product: CASSLGTAKNIQYF. The full variable domain, rest sourced from reference TRBV5-4 and TRBJ2-4, is ETGVTQSPTHLIKTRGQQVTLRCSSQSGHNTVSWYQQALGQGPQFIFQYYREEENGRGNFPPRFSGLQFPNYSSELNVNALELDDSALYLCASSLGTAKNIQYFGAGTRLSVL.

The CDR3 loop is CASSFPSGGNTGELFF. The CDR3 DNA reads as TGTGCCAGCAGTTTCCCTAGCGGGGGGAACACCGGGGAGCTGTTTTTT. The chain uses TRBV6-5 and TRBJ2-2; 10 bases fit TRBD2. The junction had 3 bases not matched to a gene; V was cut back by 4 bases and J by 1 base. Germline-derived CDR1 and CDR2 are MNHEY and SVGAGI. This CDR3 spans 16 amino acids.

The chain couples TRBV11-2 to TRBJ2-3; D is unresolved. The germline CDR1 and CDR2 sequences are SGHAT and FQNNGV. V lost 5 bases, J lost 0 bases, and 12 bases lay in between. There are 15 residues in the CDR3. The CDR3 sequence is CASSPDGHSTDTQYF. CDR3 nucleotides: TGTGCCAGCAGCCCAGACGGGCATAGCACAGATACGCAGTATTTT.

The chain employs TRBV7-2 and TRBJ2-1; 14 positions agree with TRBD2. The CDR3 runs 18 residues. With 3 bases clipped from V and 4 bases from J, the junction kept 8 bases outside the gene matches. Germline CDR1 reads SGHTA; CDR2 reads FQGNSA. The CDR3 bases are TGTGCCAGCAGCTTCGGACTAGCGGGGGGACCCCTATACAATGAGCAGTTCTTC. Protein sequence: CASSFGLAGGPLYNEQFF.

V and J are TRBV7-3 and TRBJ2-7; 9 bases map to TRBD2. With V trimmed by 2 bases and J by 3 bases, 8 bases remained unmatched. Germline V gene sequence: CDR1 SGHTA, CDR2 FQGTGA. The CDR3 has 16 amino acids. CDR3 nucleotide sequence: TGTGCCAGCAGCTTAGAGGTTAGCGGGGGATACTACGAGCAGTACTTC. Protein sequence: CASSLEVSGGYYEQYF. Full variable domain (remainder filled in from reference TRBV7-3 and TRBJ2-7): GAGVSQTPSNKVTEKGKYVELRCDPISGHTALYWYRQSLGQGPEFLIYFQGTGAADDSGLPNDRFFAVRPEGSVSTLKIQRTERGDSAVYLCASSLEVSGGYYEQYFGPGTRLTVT.

This clone was observed a few times. This chain connects TRBV6-4 to TRBJ1-4, with TRBD1 matching over 7 bases. V gave up 6 bases and J gave up 5 bases; unmatched junction bases: 9. CDR3 length: 15 residues. Germline V CDR1 and CDR2: MRHNA, SNTAGT. CDR3 in DNA: TGTGCCAGCAGCGCCCGGGACAGCGAGAATGAAAAACTGTTTTTT. Amino acid sequence: CASSARDSENEKLFF.

This sequence joins TRBV4-2 and TRBJ1-3; 9 bases align to TRBD1. The CDR3 length is 20 residues. In germline, CDR1 is LGHNA, CDR2 YNFKEQ. Losses at the gene ends were 0 bases for V and 2 bases for J; bases not matched to a gene: 14. The DNA for the CDR3 is TGTGCCAGCAGCCAAGATACGGGAGGGGACAGGGTACTTCCTGGAAACACCATATATTTT. It translates to CASSQDTGGDRVLPGNTIYF.

This chain uses TRBV10-2 with TRBJ2-7; D call uncertain. Trimming took 5 bases from V and 5 from J, leaving 22 bases between them. Germline CDR1 and CDR2: WSHSY and SAAADI. The length of the CDR3 is 16 residues. CDR3: CASSLDRPEGWDEQYF. The CDR3 coding sequence is TGCGCCAGCAGTCTTGATAGGCCCGAAGGGTGGGACGAGCAGTACTTC.

This chain joins TRBV29-1 and TRBJ2-7; the D is unclear. V was pared by 7 bases and J by 2 bases, with 12 bases between. Germline CDR1 is SQVTM and CDR2 is ANQGSEA. CDR3 length: 12 residues. For the CDR3, the DNA is TGCAGCGCTAGGGATTCCACCTACGAGCAGTACTTC. Translated: CSARDSTYEQYF.

The J gene is TRBJ1-1, the V gene TRBV19; D is unclear. V lost 1 base, J lost 3 bases, and 6 bases lay in between. The CDR3 spans 13 residues. CDR1 is LNHDA, CDR2 SQIVND, per germline (reference sequence). CDR3 loop: CASSIVKDTEAFF. The CDR3 DNA follows: TGTGCCAGTAGTATAGTGAAAGACACTGAAGCTTTCTTT.

The chain joins TRBV27 to TRBJ2-7, with 7 bases that match TRBD1. Germline V gene lookup returns CDR1 MNHEY and CDR2 SMNVEV (reference sequence). Trimming cost V 6 bases and J 0 bases; bases outside gene matches: 8. This CDR3 spans 15 amino acids. CDR3 nucleotides: TGTGCCAGCAGCCTGACAGGGAGTAGCTCCTACGAGCAGTACTTC. This gives the protein CASSLTGSSSYEQYF.

This rearrangement joins TRBV7-2 to TRBJ2-7, with TRBD2 as a possible D gene (5 bases). Germline CDR1 is SGHTA and CDR2 is FQGNSA. The CDR3 extends over 15 amino acids. Trimming removed 1 base from V and 0 bases from J, with 10 bases in between. The CDR3 coding sequence is TGTGCCAGCAGCTTAGGACTGGGGAGCTCCTACGAGCAGTACTTC. Amino acid sequence: CASSLGLGSSYEQYF.